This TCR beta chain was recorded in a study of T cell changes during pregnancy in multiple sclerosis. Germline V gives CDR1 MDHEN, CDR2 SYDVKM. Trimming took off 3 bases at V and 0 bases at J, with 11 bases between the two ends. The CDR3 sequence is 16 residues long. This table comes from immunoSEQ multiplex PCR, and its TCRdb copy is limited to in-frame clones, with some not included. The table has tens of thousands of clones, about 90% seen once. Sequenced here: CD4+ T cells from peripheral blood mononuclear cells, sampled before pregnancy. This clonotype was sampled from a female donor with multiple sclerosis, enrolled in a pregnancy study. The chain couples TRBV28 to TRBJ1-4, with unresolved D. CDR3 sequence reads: CASSFLSGATNEKLFF. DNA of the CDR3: TGTGCCAGCAGTTTTCTGTCCGGTGCAACTAATGAAAAACTGTTTTTT.